This T cell receptor beta chain was retrieved from a study of T cell repertoires in cytomegalovirus infection. Study overall: In public TCR beta signatures, there were indications of both CMV infection and matching HLA type.

Trimming pared 2 bases from V and 2 bases from J, leaving 14 bases between. This CDR3 has 16 amino acids. This clonotype has at least ten counts. As yet, its antigen is unknown. TCRdb called the reads again in MiXCR, with one record for every CDR3 protein. The sample contains about 250,000 distinct CDR3 sequences, about a sixth of which appear only once. General observations from the study: There were carriers of CMV plus the relevant HLA, and cumulative public TCR beta family frequency identified them. The ex vivo response showed dominance by HLA-C-restricted CMV-specific TCR beta clonotypes.

The sequenced material came from CD8+ T cells from PBMCs. The chain has TRBV12-3 or TRBV12-4 and TRBJ2-3; D might be TRBD2 (5 bases). The receptor was isolated from a human donor in good health (CMV status not recorded). Some clones in this sample may be carry-over from other donors' samples. CDR3 DNA: TGTGCCAGCAGTTTATCGTACGGGAAAAACACAGATACGCAGTATTTT. Translated: CASSLSYGKNTDTQYF.